This TCR beta chain was recorded in a study of cytomegalovirus exposure and HLA in healthy donors. Across the whole study: As an earlier analysis found, 180 million or so T cells yielded over 95 million unique TCR beta sequences. General study findings and limits: When analyzed later, the rates of TCR association showed variation by HLA locus, with DRB1 the most and HLA-C the fewest.

Germline V gene lookup returns CDR1 SGHNT and CDR2 YYREEE (reference sequence). This CDR3 comprises 11 residues. V gave up 4 bases and J gave up 6 bases, with 8 bases separating them. Points on this clone: Its antigen is currently unknown.

Every donor was a healthy person donating bone marrow. This PCR relied on a set of 60 Vbeta primers and 13 Jbeta primers. In the original processing: Later analysis identified some 80 million unique TCR beta chains, 9 million to 13 million shared. Here immunoSEQ multiplex PCR was the method, and the copy in TCRdb shows in-frame clones only, minus some. V and J calls and clone size are as listed in that table; D and trimming were resolved from the DNA. The profile shows about 110,000 clones, roughly four fifths of them singletons. Sample: PBMCs. The rearrangement uses TRBV5-4 and TRBJ2-7; D gene uncertain. The source of this sequence is a male donor in good health and CMV-seropositive. CDR3 bases: TGTGCCAGCAGCCTCAACAGCGAGCAGTACTTC. Translated, it gives CASSLNSEQYF.